What follows is one T cell receptor (beta chain) and its context. This clone was seen a single time. Its antigen target is currently unknown. No much larger clone exists at a distance of one base, and base qualities are not known. The sample originates from a study of T cells in tuberculosis (dated by TCRdb to 2016 to 2018). About the full investigation: In the study, CD1B tetramers and high-throughput TCR immunosequencing were combined to characterize T cells specific for the mycobacterial lipid antigen glucose monomycolate (GMM). In a South African clinical cohort, IGRA-negative adolescents, IGRA-positive adolescents with latent tuberculosis and adults with active tuberculosis were compared, with ten to eleven people in each group.

TCR libraries were generated with the immunoSEQ multiplex PCR assay, using TCR-beta and/or TCR-alpha/delta assays for each sample. Amplified TCR libraries were sequenced on the Illumina high-throughput platform. The source study handled its data this way. Clustering and dimensionality reduction relied on pairwise TCRdist distances among GMM-specific receptors from T cells that were either sorted ex vivo or expanded in vitro. Each clinical repertoire was scored by mean NN-distance, the average TCRdist to the nearest 10% of tetramer-positive reference sequences. GEM TCR motif frequency was calculated as the fraction of unique TCRs that matched known GEM sequences by V/J usage and CDR3 length. Linear discriminant analysis with leave-one-out cross-validation, implemented in scikit-learn, was used to classify active tuberculosis. Sourced from immuneACCESS, this table was stored by TCRdb with only in-frame sequences that have V and J called. A share of the clones is absent; for the studies checked, an unresolved V gene accounts for under half, and the remainder has no known explanation. V, J and clone size reflect that table, while D and trimming were determined from the DNA. For this sample the table gives fewer than 40,000 clones, of which roughly 94% were detected only once. The biggest ten clones account for around 8.5% of the sample.

At study entry, adolescents were screened for latent tuberculosis infection using a tuberculin skin test and the QuantiFERON-TB GOLD In-Tube IGRA. Immunosequencing was performed on unsorted cryopreserved PBMC and covered 75,000 to 100,000 T cells per clinical donor on average. Eleven high schools in the Worcester region of the Western Cape, South Africa, served as enrollment sites for adolescents aged 12 to 18 years. Ten or so M. tuberculosis-infected adolescents and around ten uninfected adolescents were selected, with the two groups matched for age and sex. PBMC from adolescents were isolated by density centrifugation from freshly drawn heparinized blood and were then cryopreserved. The CDR3 starts with the cysteine, ends with the phenylalanine, and has 15 residues. CDR3 DNA is the only sequence kept; it has 45 bases, read in frame from the first base. V ends up 0 bases short and J 2 bases short, with an unmatched junction base count of 2. From a lookup of the germline V gene (reference sequence), CDR1 and CDR2 are PRHDT and FYEKMQ.

The full study reports these points: Which clinical samples got chosen depended on the availability of cryopreserved specimens, and the active tuberculosis cases were adults, whereas the controls were adolescents. The smaller NN-distances were partly driven by shorter CDR3-alpha lengths in active tuberculosis patients, and the difference for TCR-beta did not reach statistical significance. Using GEM motif frequencies, a classifier achieved roughly 72% accuracy, whereas a classifier built on the diverse GMM-specific repertoire got to approximately 88% accuracy (AUROC around 0.89). Compared with IGRA-negative controls, TCR-alpha repertoires from active tuberculosis had smaller mean NN-distances to GMM-specific TCRs, which suggests that these TCRs underwent clonal expansion.

This clonotype was sampled from a donor between 10 and 35 years old with latent tuberculosis or without tuberculosis infection. The chain is made from TRBV13 and TRBJ2-7, with TRBD2 identical over 9 junction bases. Material for sequencing was PBMCs. The bases read TGTGCCAGCAGCTTAGGGGCTAGCGGGGCCTACGAGCAGTACTTC. It translates as CASSLGASGAYEQYF.